This entry lists 31 T cell receptor beta chains sequenced from one sample in a study of blood T cell repertoires in COVID-19. Data came from immunoSEQ multiplex PCR; TCRdb stores just in-frame clones and leaves some out. The data show roughly 200,000 clones, 89% seen once. The sample consisted of PBMCs or T cells enriched from blood (not recorded which). The receptors derive from a woman aged 40 to 50 with acute COVID-19.

This chain joins TRBV15 and TRBJ1-2; 7 nucleotides align to TRBD1. This CDR3 has 13 residues. Germline assignment: CDR1 LNHNV and CDR2 YYDKDF (reference sequence). The ends lost 1 base at V and 10 bases at J; junction bases unmatched: 6. In DNA form, the CDR3 reads TGTGCCACCAGCAGAGGTACAGGGGAGGCCTACACCTTC. Its translation: CATSRGTGEAYTF. The variable domain in full, completed from reference TRBV15 and TRBJ1-2, reads DAMVIQNPRYQVTQFGKPVTLSCSQTLNHNVMYWYQQKSSQAPKLLFHYYDKDFNNEADTPDNFQSRRPNTSFCFLDIRSPGLGDTAMYLCATSRGTGEAYTFGSGTRLTVV.

This chain connects TRBV28 to TRBJ1-1; 11 bases agree with TRBD1. With 4 bases clipped from V and 5 bases from J, the junction kept 12 bases outside the gene matches. There are 17 residues in the CDR3. Germline CDR1 reads MDHEN; CDR2 reads SYDVKM. CDR3 in amino acids: CASSWTLDRGRSTEAFF. For the CDR3, the DNA is TGTGCCAGCAGTTGGACGTTGGACAGGGGGCGAAGTACTGAAGCTTTCTTT.

The CDR3 sequence is CASSQQRSGTEAFF. DNA for the CDR3: TGTGCCAGCAGCCAGCAGCGGTCGGGCACTGAAGCTTTCTTT. V usage is TRBV3-1 (or the pseudogene TRBV3-2) and J usage is TRBJ1-1; D is undetermined. The ends were cut back, 3 bases at V and 4 bases at J, with 12 bases in the middle. The V gene's germline CDR1 is LGHDT and CDR2 YNNKEL (reference sequence). The length of the CDR3 is 14 residues.

The chain combines TRBV2 with TRBJ2-6, with D hard to call. V lost 7 bases, J lost 2 bases, and 12 bases lay in between. This CDR3 is built from 15 residues. Germline lookup yields CDR1 SNHLY and CDR2 FYNNEI. CDR3 loop: CASIEAAPGANVLTF. In DNA form, the CDR3 reads TGTGCCAGCATTGAGGCAGCGCCTGGGGCCAACGTCCTGACTTTC.

The genes are TRBV3-1 (or the pseudogene TRBV3-2) and TRBJ2-2, with a tentative D call TRBD1 (6 bases). The CDR3 runs to 15 residues. V lost 4 bases and J lost 3, with 12 bases in between. CDR1 is LGHDT and CDR2 is YNNKEL in the germline V gene (reference sequence). CDR3 coding DNA: TGTGCCAGCAGCCTCAGGGGTGGGGACACCGGGGAGCTGTTTTTT. It is translated as CASSLRGGDTGELFF.

The chain uses TRBV15 and TRBJ2-2; 10 bases line up with TRBD1. The V segment lost 5 bases and the J segment 6 bases; nucleotides outside the gene matches: 12. This CDR3 spans 17 amino acids. The V gene's germline CDR1 is LNHNV and CDR2 YYDKDF (reference sequence). The CDR3 reads CATSEGPGQGFPGELFF. DNA for the CDR3: TGTGCCACCAGCGAAGGCCCGGGACAGGGGTTTCCCGGGGAGCTGTTTTTT.

The chain combines TRBV19 with TRBJ1-1, with no clear D. CDR3 length: 13 amino acids. Trimming removed 5 bases at V and 0 bases at J, with 7 bases between. CDR1 and CDR2 from the germline V gene are LNHDA and SQIVND (reference sequence). The CDR3, as DNA: TGTGCCAGTAGTCGGTCCATGAACACTGAAGCTTTCTTT. Translated, it gives CASSRSMNTEAFF.

The rearrangement uses TRBV27 and TRBJ1-6, with TRBD1 identical over 7 bases. Looked up from germline, CDR1 is MNHEY and CDR2 is SMNVEV (reference sequence). The J segment lost 8 bases and the V segment lost 0 bases, leaving 10 bases of the junction unmatched. The CDR3 spans 17 residues. CDR3 residues: CASSLSHSTGPDSPLHF. In nucleotides, the CDR3 is TGTGCCAGCAGTTTATCCCATTCGACAGGGCCGGATTCACCCCTCCACTTT.

The chain has TRBV5-1 and TRBJ1-2, with 8 bases lining up with TRBD1. The V segment lost 1 base and the J segment 7 bases; nucleotides outside the gene matches: 6. Germline V CDR1 and CDR2: SGHRS, YFSETQ. This CDR3 region has 14 residues. This CDR3 reads CASSLTGTGGGYTF. Written as DNA, the CDR3 is TGCGCCAGCAGCTTGACGGGAACAGGGGGTGGCTACACCTTC.

The J gene is TRBJ2-3, the V gene TRBV30; the match to TRBD2 covers 7 bases. V shed 0 bases, J shed 2 bases, and the junction held 11 bases outside the gene matches. CDR1 is GTSNPN and CDR2 is SVGIG in the germline V gene (reference sequence). This CDR3 contains 17 residues. CDR3 residues: CAWSVREGGIYTDTQYF. CDR3 sequence (DNA): TGTGCCTGGAGTGTACGAGAGGGAGGGATCTACACAGATACGCAGTATTTT.

The V and J genes are TRBV4-3 and TRBJ1-1; 7 bases map to TRBD1. Germline V gene data show CDR1 as LGHNA and CDR2 as YSLEER. V lost 4 bases, J lost 4 bases, and 3 bases stayed unmatched. CDR3 size: 13 residues. The chain's CDR3 is CASSPTGATEAFF. The CDR3, as DNA: TGCGCCAGCAGCCCAACAGGGGCCACTGAAGCTTTCTTT.

V is TRBV27 and J is TRBJ1-6; TRBD1 agrees at 8 bases. The germline CDR1 and CDR2 sequences are MNHEY and SMNVEV (reference sequence). The CDR3 is made up of 16 amino acids. After removal of 1 base from V and 6 bases from J, the junction contained 5 bases not matched to a gene. The CDR3 DNA reads TGTGCCAGCAGTTTATACTCACAGGGGGGTAATTCACCCCTCCACTTT. Protein product: CASSLYSQGGNSPLHF.

The J gene is TRBJ2-1, the V gene TRBV29-1, with 10 bases lining up with TRBD2. V trimming: 5 bases; J trimming: 4 bases; junction bases outside the gene matches: 5. This CDR3 contains 14 residues. Germline assignment: CDR1 SQVTM and CDR2 ANQGSEA. CDR3 sequence reads: CSVKGLAPYNEQFF. As DNA, the CDR3 is TGCAGCGTTAAGGGACTAGCGCCGTACAATGAGCAGTTCTTC.

The sample holds a few counts of this clone. The V and J genes are TRBV28 and TRBJ2-3; D possibly corresponds to TRBD2 (7 bases). Trimming stripped 5 bases from V and 1 base from J, with 13 bases between. CDR3 size: 15 residues. CDR1 MDHEN and CDR2 SYDVKM come from the germline V gene. The CDR3 loop is CASSLGGAGTDTQYF. The CDR3 region has the DNA TGTGCCAGCAGTCTAGGGGGGGCCGGCACAGATACGCAGTATTTT.

The chain couples TRBV11-3 to TRBJ1-1; D is unresolved. V was trimmed by 1 base and J by 1 base, leaving 7 bases between them. Germline values: CDR1 SGHNT, CDR2 YENEEA. CDR3 length equals 14 residues. As DNA, the CDR3 is TGTGCCAGCAGCTTAGGTCGGGGGAACACTGAAGCTTTCTTT. This gives the protein CASSLGRGNTEAFF.

This chain uses TRBV7-2 with TRBJ1-1, with 7 bases identical to TRBD1. The CDR3 spans 15 residues. Losses at the gene ends were 0 bases for V and 8 bases for J; bases not matched to a gene: 9. Germline V lookup: CDR1 SGHTA, CDR2 FQGNSA. The CDR3 bases are TGTGCCAGCAGCTTAGCCGGCCATACGACAGGGGAAGCTTTCTTT. Translating gives CASSLAGHTTGEAFF.

The rearrangement links TRBV5-1 to TRBJ2-7, with D possibly being TRBD2 (7 bases). The germline V gene has CDR1 SGHRS and CDR2 YFSETQ. CDR3 length equals 15 residues. V dropped 0 bases and J dropped 3 bases, with 13 bases sitting between them. CDR3 in DNA: TGCGCCAGCAGCTTGGCGGGGGGACAACTCTACGAGCAGTACTTC. Its protein is CASSLAGGQLYEQYF.

About this clone itself: The same CDR3 can be traced to other DNA sequences in this sample. V and J are TRBV5-1 and TRBJ2-7; D ambiguous. Germline V gives CDR1 SGHRS, CDR2 YFSETQ. V lost 5 bases to trimming and J lost 1 base, with 4 bases between them. CDR3 size: 11 residues. The CDR3 region is CASRESYEQYF. DNA for the CDR3: TGCGCCAGCAGGGAGTCCTACGAGCAGTACTTC.

Remarks on this clone: At one boundary the junction diverges from the germline segment, which might be a read error. The chain carries TRBV2 and TRBJ2-2; TRBD2 aligns across 10 bases. The CDR3 consists of 14 residues. CDR1 is SNHLY and CDR2 is FYNNEI in the germline V gene. DNA of the CDR3: TGTGCCAGCAATGAACTAGCGGGAACCGGGGAGCTGTTTTTT. Translated: CASNELAGTGELFF.

The chain couples TRBV7-9 to TRBJ2-1; weak D call: TRBD2 (7 bases). Germline V gene lookup returns CDR1 SEHNR and CDR2 FQNEAQ (reference sequence). CDR3 length: 15 residues. V was cut by 0 bases and J by 12 bases, with 18 bases left in between. The CDR3 protein is CASSLAAGEGGGQFF. In nucleotides, the CDR3 is TGTGCCAGCAGCTTAGCAGCAGGGGAGGGAGGAGGGCAGTTCTTC.

The sample holds one count of this clone. The chain is built from TRBV27 and TRBJ1-5, with a weak D call TRBD1 (5 bases). CDR3 length: 13 residues. Looked up from germline, CDR1 is MNHEY and CDR2 is SMNVEV (reference sequence). V lost 10 bases and J 3 bases, leaving 13 bases between the germline ends. CDR3 DNA sequence: TGTGCCACCAGACAGTTTTCCAATCAGCCCCAGCATTTT. This gives the protein CATRQFSNQPQHF.

This clone was observed a single time. The rearrangement links TRBV11-1 to TRBJ2-3; D remains unclear. The V end was cut by 2 bases, the J end by 0 bases, with 6 bases between. The CDR3 has 14 amino acids. Germline assignment: CDR1 SGHAT and CDR2 FQDESV (reference sequence). CDR3 protein: CASSLMTSTDTQYF. CDR3 coding DNA: TGTGCCAGCAGCTTAATGACTAGCACAGATACGCAGTATTTT.

Details on this clone: One junction end does not reproduce the germline sequence, and a read error may be involved. J is TRBJ2-1 and V is TRBV7-6; 11 positions agree with TRBD2. There are 15 residues in the CDR3. Germline CDR1 and CDR2: SGHVS and FNYEAQ. CDR3 in DNA: TGTGCCGGCAGCTTAGCGGGGGGGCCAAGCAATGAGCAGTTCTTC. Translation: CAGSLAGGPSNEQFF.

The chain joins TRBV4-3 to TRBJ2-7; tentatively, D is TRBD2 (5 bases). V lost 2 bases and J 0 bases, leaving 8 bases between the germline ends. Germline V gene sequence: CDR1 LGHNA, CDR2 YSLEER. The CDR3 covers 14 residues. For the CDR3, the DNA is TGCGCCAGCAGCCAATTCGCGGGCTCCTACGAGCAGTACTTC. It encodes CASSQFAGSYEQYF.

This chain uses TRBV19 with TRBJ1-2, with 8 positions matching TRBD1. V trimming: 5 bases; J trimming: 3 bases; junction bases outside the gene matches: 2. CDR1 is LNHDA and CDR2 is SQIVND in the germline V gene (reference sequence). The CDR3 spans 13 residues. CDR3: CASSPTGDYGYTF. DNA of the CDR3: TGTGCCAGTAGTCCGACAGGGGACTATGGCTACACCTTC. Looking up the rest from reference TRBV19 and TRBJ1-2 gives the full variable domain: DGGITQSPKYLFRKEGQNVTLSCEQNLNHDAMYWYRQDPGQGLRLIYYSQIVNDFQKGDIAEGYSVSREKKESFPLTVTSAQKNPTAFYLCASSPTGDYGYTFGSGTRLTVV.

The chain uses TRBV7-9 and TRBJ1-4; D gene unclear. The germline gives CDR1 SEHNR, CDR2 FQNEAQ (reference sequence). Trimming shortened V by 6 bases and J by 4 bases, and 6 bases separated the two germline ends. CDR3 length equals 12 residues. CDR3: CASSIGNEKLFF. The CDR3 coding sequence is TGTGCCAGCAGTATCGGTAATGAAAAACTGTTTTTT. The whole variable domain, remainder taken from reference TRBV7-9 and TRBJ1-4, is DTGVSQNPRHKITKRGQNVTFRCDPISEHNRLYWYRQTLGQGPEFLTYFQNEAQLEKSRLLSDRFSAERPKGSFSTLEIQRTEQGDSAMYLCASSIGNEKLFFGSGTQLSVL.

The chain couples TRBV18 to TRBJ1-1, with D uncertain. The CDR3 length is 14 residues. V shed 3 bases and J shed 3 bases, with 11 bases lying between them. CDR1 is KGHSH and CDR2 is LQKENI in the germline V gene. The CDR3 nucleotides read TGTGCCAGCTCACCTTCAGCGGTTGACACTGAAGCTTTCTTT. Amino acid sequence: CASSPSAVDTEAFF.

The rearrangement uses TRBV5-1 and TRBJ1-2; 8 bases line up with TRBD1. The germline CDR1 and CDR2 sequences are SGHRS and YFSETQ. This CDR3 is 13 amino acids long. The V and J ends lost 0 bases and 8 bases, in that order; junction bases with no gene match: 3. In nucleotides, the CDR3 is TGCGCCAGCAGCTTGGATGGGACAGGCGGCTACACCTTC. It encodes CASSLDGTGGYTF.

This sequence joins TRBV15 and TRBJ2-3; 10 bases are a match to TRBD2. The CDR3 sequence is 17 residues long. With V trimmed by 3 bases and J by 0 bases, 6 bases remained unmatched. Germline lookup yields CDR1 LNHNV and CDR2 YYDKDF (reference sequence). CDR3 residues: CATSSDRTSGSTDTQYF. The CDR3, as DNA: TGTGCCACCAGCAGTGACCGGACTAGCGGTAGCACAGATACGCAGTATTTT.

This clone turned up a few times. This chain joins TRBV7-2 and TRBJ2-2; no firm D call. The CDR3 runs 12 residues. Trimming pared 4 bases from V and 4 bases from J, leaving 4 bases between. CDR1 SGHTA and CDR2 FQGNSA come from the germline V gene. The CDR3 loop reads CASSYGTGELFF. CDR3 bases: TGTGCCAGCAGCTACGGCACCGGGGAGCTGTTTTTT.

The chain carries TRBV2 and TRBJ1-1; D is unresolved. This CDR3 spans 14 amino acids. Trimming cost V 6 bases and J 1 base, with 12 bases left between them. CDR1 SNHLY and CDR2 FYNNEI come from the germline V gene. CDR3 nucleotides: TGTGCCAGCAGGGCCCTAGACCGGAACACTGAAGCTTTCTTT. Its protein is CASRALDRNTEAFF.